This record concerns one TCR beta chain sequence. This clone's antigen is unknown. Per-nucleotide qualities are absent, and no much larger clonotype sits a single base away. Each collaborating institution followed its own protocols to collect whole blood in K2EDTA tubes. For TCRbeta analysis, collaborator samples were shipped as frozen whole blood, as isolated PBMCs, or as DNA extracted from either sample type. The data were obtained in a study of blood T cell repertoires in COVID-19 (dated by TCRdb to 2018 to 2021). For the study in its entirety: Samples covering the acute and convalescent phases of COVID-19 were provided by collaborators in the United States, Italy and Spain. Subjects who had been exposed to COVID-19, were actively infected with it, or had recovered from it provided the deeply sampled blood TCRbeta repertoires that made up the dataset. Samples were obtained from the ongoing ImmuneRACE study (first 160 participants) and from 950 to 1,500 subjects provided by 6 global collaborators. Where HLA class I and class II types were available, the types were taken from metadata supplied by the sample provider, not from assay-based typing. The repertoires were made available in a free public database intended to serve as a resource for research on the immune response to SARS-CoV-2. The material from the prospective study consisted of cDNA or gDNA derived from T cells, B-cell-depleted T cells, or PBMCs. Nearly every sample came with metadata listing a de-identified subject ID, COVID-19 status, age in years and sex. Broader findings and caveats from the paper: Clinical and demographic metadata were provided uncurated, with the amount varying by source and participant.

CDR1 and CDR2 are drawn from the germline V gene (reference sequence): LGHDT, YNNKEL. V is clipped by 1 base and J by 5 bases, and the sequence between their germline boundaries is 14 bases long. The CDR3 sequence holds 15 residues, the cysteine and phenylalanine included. Only the CDR3 DNA stays, 45 bases, in frame from base 1. The immunoSEQ Assay, a bias-controlled multiplex PCR, was used to amplify TCRbeta CDR3 regions from genomic DNA. The study's own analysis went as follows. The number of nucleated cells in each sample was estimated by amplification of reference gene primers within the assay. Sequence reads were collapsed and filtered to measure the absolute abundance of every unique TCRbeta CDR3 rearrangement. For each sample, productive Simpson clonality was calculated as the square root of Simpson's diversity index over productive rearrangements. TCRdb took this table from immuneACCESS and kept in-frame rearrangements with V and J called. Such tables lack part of the clones; where checked against another copy, unresolved V genes explain under half of the gap, and the rest is unexplained. The V and J calls and clone size are taken from that table; D and trimming were inferred from the DNA. This sample comprises about 140,000 clones, approximately 80% of them detected only once. The leading ten clones occupy 9.5% to 13% of the sample.

This clonotype was sampled from a man aged 55 to 70 with active or convalescent COVID-19. Recombination linked TRBV3-1 (or the pseudogene TRBV3-2) to TRBJ1-2, with no confidently assigned D gene. Sequencing was performed on peripheral blood. CDR3 reads: CASSQVPPELYGYTF. The nucleotide sequence is TGTGCCAGCAGCCAAGTTCCCCCTGAGCTATATGGCTACACCTTC.